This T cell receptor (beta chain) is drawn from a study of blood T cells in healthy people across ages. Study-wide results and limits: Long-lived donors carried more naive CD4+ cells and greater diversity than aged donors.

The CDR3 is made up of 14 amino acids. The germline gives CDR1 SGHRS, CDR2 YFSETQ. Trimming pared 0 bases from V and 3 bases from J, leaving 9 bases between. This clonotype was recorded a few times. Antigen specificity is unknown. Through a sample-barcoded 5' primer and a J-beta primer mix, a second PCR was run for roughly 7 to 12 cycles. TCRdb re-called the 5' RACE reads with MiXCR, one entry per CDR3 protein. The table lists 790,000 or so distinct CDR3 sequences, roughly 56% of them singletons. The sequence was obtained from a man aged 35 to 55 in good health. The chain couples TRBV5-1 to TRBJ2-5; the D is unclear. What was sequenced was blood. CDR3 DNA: TGCGCCAGCAGCTTGGCCTTTCAAGAAGAGACCCAGTACTTC. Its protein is CASSLAFQEETQYF.